Presented here are 8 T cell receptor beta chains from one specimen sequenced in a study of CD8+ T cells in alopecia areata. As the sequencing template, cDNA was produced by extracting RNA and reverse transcribing it. Sequenced by immunoSEQ multiplex PCR; TCRdb stores in-frame clones only, minus some. The profile shows about 200,000 clones, 30% to 40% of them singletons. Treatment: oral pan-JAK inhibitor, 5-10 mg twice daily. Sample: CD4+ T cells sorted from blood, taken at approximately week 31, from a patient treated with tofacitinib. The receptors come from a human donor with alopecia areata.

This clone was counted only a few times. This sequence joins TRBV19 and TRBJ2-7; the D gene could be TRBD1 or TRBD2 (5 bases each). The germline CDR1 and CDR2 sequences are LNHDA and SQIVND (reference sequence). CDR3 length: 15 amino acids. V lost 4 bases to trimming and J lost 6 bases, with 19 bases between them. CDR3 nucleotides: TGTGCCAGTAGTACTCAGACGGCAACTAGGGGCGAGCAGTACTTC. This sequence encodes CASSTQTATRGEQYF.

The J gene is TRBJ1-6, the V gene TRBV6-5; 7 bases are shared with TRBD1. Germline values: CDR1 MNHEY, CDR2 SVGAGI. This CDR3 region has 15 residues. The J segment lost 8 bases and the V segment lost 5 bases, leaving 9 bases of the junction unmatched. CDR3 loop: CASSTGGTAHSPLHF. CDR3 DNA: TGTGCCAGCAGTACGGGCGGGACAGCCCATTCACCCCTCCACTTT.

V usage is TRBV5-4 and J usage is TRBJ2-1; D is ambiguous. This CDR3 comprises 14 residues. In germline, CDR1 is SGHNT, CDR2 YYREEE (reference sequence). V was trimmed by 0 bases and J by 2 bases, leaving 6 bases between them. The CDR3 here is CASSLVGAYNEQFF. CDR3 in DNA: TGTGCCAGCAGCTTGGTCGGAGCCTACAATGAGCAGTTCTTC.

This clone has only a few counts. The J gene is TRBJ2-2, the V gene TRBV30, with D unresolved. The CDR3 is 12 amino acids. Deletions cut 4 bases from V and 5 bases from J, with 8 bases between. Germline V CDR1 and CDR2: GTSNPN, SVGIG (reference sequence). The CDR3 is CAWILMTGELFF. The CDR3, as DNA: TGTGCCTGGATTCTTATGACCGGGGAGCTGTTTTTT.

V is TRBV19 and J is TRBJ1-5, with a weak D call TRBD1 (6 bases). This CDR3 is 15 amino acids long. Trimming took off 5 bases at V and 2 bases at J, with 13 bases between the two ends. CDR1 is LNHDA, CDR2 SQIVND, per germline (reference sequence). The CDR3 sequence: CASSPGVVGNQPQHF. DNA of the CDR3: TGTGCCAGTAGTCCAGGGGTTGTCGGCAATCAGCCCCAGCATTTT.

V usage is TRBV2 and J usage is TRBJ1-2; 11 bases line up with TRBD1. The V gene end was trimmed by 6 bases and the J gene end by 3 bases; junction bases not matched to a gene: 9. The germline V gene encodes CDR1 SNHLY and CDR2 FYNNEI. The CDR3 covers 16 residues. The CDR3 DNA is TGTGCCAGCAGACCACTTGGACAGGGGGCAGACTATGGCTACACCTTC. Translated, it gives CASRPLGQGADYGYTF.

This clone was seen more than once but under ten times. Other nucleotide sequences in the sample specify the same CDR3. V is TRBV23-1 and J is TRBJ2-7; no reliable D call. TRBV23-1 is placed among ORFs of uncertain function. CDR3 length: 12 residues. Trimming stripped 3 bases from V and 7 bases from J, with 10 bases between. The CDR3 protein is CASSQPDREQYF. The CDR3 DNA sequence: TGCGCCAGCAGTCAGCCCGACCGAGAGCAGTACTTC.

The chain uses TRBV6-9 and TRBJ1-2, with 8 bases lining up with TRBD1. This CDR3 has 14 residues. Trimming at V came to 4 bases and at J to 2 bases, leaving 3 bases not matched to a gene. CDR1 and CDR2 from the germline V gene are MNHGY and SVAAGI. The CDR3 bases are TGTGCCAGCAGTTGGGGACAGGAAAACTATGGCTACACCTTC. Its protein is CASSWGQENYGYTF.